The 7 T cell receptor beta chains given below trace back to one sample, sequenced in a study of immune cell composition in non-small cell lung cancer. Sequencing was performed with immunoSEQ multiplex PCR; in TCRdb, only in-frame clones are kept and a portion is missing. Found here are roughly 15,000 clones, approximately 80% of them singletons; the top ten hold roughly 13%. Input material: lung tumor tissue. Receptors were obtained from a human donor with non-small cell lung cancer.

The J gene is TRBJ2-1, the V gene TRBV7-9; D gene uncertain. The CDR3 loop spans 12 amino acids. Trimming removed 1 base from V and 7 bases from J, with 5 bases in between. CDR1 is SEHNR and CDR2 is FQNEAQ in the germline V gene (reference sequence). CDR3 in amino acids: CASSLGVNEQFF. CDR3 DNA: TGTGCCAGCAGCTTAGGAGTAAATGAGCAGTTCTTC.

V is TRBV7-2 and J is TRBJ2-2; D not resolved. CDR1 is SGHTA, CDR2 FQGNSA, per germline. Deletions cut 5 bases from V and 6 bases from J, with 10 bases between. This CDR3 has 13 residues. For the CDR3, the DNA is TGTGCCAGCAGCGTTCGCGGCGCCGGGGAGCTGTTTTTT. Its protein product is CASSVRGAGELFF.

The chain recombines TRBV7-9 with TRBJ1-3; D may be TRBD1 (6 bases). Per the germline V gene, CDR1 is SEHNR and CDR2 is FQNEAQ (reference sequence). Trimming took 5 bases from V and 5 from J, leaving 16 bases between them. The CDR3 runs to 15 residues. CDR3: CASSGRDKARNTIYF. CDR3 coding DNA: TGTGCCAGCAGCGGACGGGACAAGGCCCGAAACACCATATATTTT.

This chain links TRBV5-6 with TRBJ1-6, with D possibly matching TRBD1 (6 bases). This CDR3 is 17 amino acids long. Deletions cut 2 bases from V and 5 bases from J, with 17 bases between. Germline values: CDR1 SGHDT, CDR2 YYEEEE. The CDR3 DNA reads TGTGCCAGCAGCTTACACAGGGTGAACCAAAATAATTCACCCCTCCACTTT. It encodes CASSLHRVNQNNSPLHF.

As DNA, the CDR3 is TGTGCCAGCAGCTTAGGGACTAGCGGGGAGTACTTC. It yields the protein CASSLGTSGEYF. The chain employs TRBV11-2 and TRBJ2-5, with 12 bases matching TRBD2. CDR3 length equals 12 residues. Germline V lookup: CDR1 SGHAT, CDR2 FQNNGV. The V and J ends lost 1 base and 12 bases, in that order; junction bases with no gene match: 0.

The chain links TRBV5-6 to TRBJ2-5, with D possibly TRBD2 on 5 matching bases. This CDR3 is built from 14 residues. The V gene lost 0 bases and the J gene lost 5 bases, with 11 bases spanning the gap. Germline CDR1 is SGHDT and CDR2 is YYEEEE. The CDR3 DNA reads TGTGCCAGCAGCTTGGGAGGGCCTCCCGAGACCCAGTACTTC. Translated: CASSLGGPPETQYF.

The CDR3 here is CASSPGQGYNEQFF. The CDR3 DNA is TGTGCCAGCAGCCCTGGACAGGGCTACAATGAGCAGTTCTTC. The chain employs TRBV11-1 and TRBJ2-1; TRBD1 matches at 8 bases. Germline values: CDR1 SGHAT, CDR2 FQDESV (reference sequence). The CDR3 has 14 amino acids. After removal of 5 bases from V and 3 bases from J, the junction contained 3 bases not matched to a gene.